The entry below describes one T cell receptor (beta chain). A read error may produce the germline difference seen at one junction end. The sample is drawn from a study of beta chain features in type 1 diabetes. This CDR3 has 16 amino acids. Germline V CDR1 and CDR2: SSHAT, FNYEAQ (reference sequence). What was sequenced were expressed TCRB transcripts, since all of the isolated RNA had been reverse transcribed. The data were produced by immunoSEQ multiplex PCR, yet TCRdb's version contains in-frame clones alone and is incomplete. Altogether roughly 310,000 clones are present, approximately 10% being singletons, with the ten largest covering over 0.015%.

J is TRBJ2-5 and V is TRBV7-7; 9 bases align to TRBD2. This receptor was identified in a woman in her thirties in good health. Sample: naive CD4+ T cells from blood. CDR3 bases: TGTGCTAGCAGCCCGCGACTAGCGGACTTCCAAGAGACCCAGTACTTC. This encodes CASSPRLADFQETQYF.